The 13 T cell receptor beta chains below come from one sample, sequenced in a study of vaccination and CD4 T cells after COVID-19. Which antigens these TCRs recognize remains unknown. The Oncomine TCR Beta short-read assay was applied to DNA of cultured CD4+ T cells. Using its own MiXCR run on the PCR reads, TCRdb lists one record per CDR3 protein. The table has about 20,000 distinct CDR3 sequences, about 50% seen once. Treatment denoted: approximately 10-day PBMC culture with coronavirus spike peptide pools or control peptides (ViraFEST assay). What was sequenced was CD4+ T cells from blood, cultured in vitro. These receptor sequences come from a human donor who had recovered from COVID-19.

V and J are TRBV15 and TRBJ2-1; possible D gene TRBD2, 5 bases. The V end was cut by 2 bases, the J end by 6 bases, with 8 bases between. The CDR3 extends over 13 amino acids. The germline V gene encodes CDR1 LNHNV and CDR2 YYDKDF (reference sequence). CDR3 residues: CATSRQTSNEQFF. The CDR3 DNA is TGTGCCACCAGCAGACAAACTAGCAATGAGCAGTTCTTC. The whole variable domain, filled in from reference TRBV15 and TRBJ2-1, reads DAMVIQNPRYQVTQFGKPVTLSCSQTLNHNVMYWYQQKSSQAPKLLFHYYDKDFNNEADTPDNFQSRRPNTSFCFLDIRSPGLGDTAMYLCATSRQTSNEQFFGPGTRLTVL.

This chain uses TRBV10-1 with TRBJ2-1; D is unclear. The CDR3 runs to 15 residues. CDR1 is WNHNN, CDR2 SYGVQD, per germline (reference sequence). V lost 9 bases and J 9 bases, leaving 24 bases between the germline ends. The CDR3 sequence: CASSLGRQARGEQFF. CDR3 in DNA: TGCGCCAGTTCCCTGGGCAGGCAGGCGAGAGGTGAGCAGTTCTTC.

This chain connects TRBV2 to TRBJ2-7; D remains ambiguous. Trimming left V 4 bases short and J 9 bases short, with 13 bases between. The CDR3 covers 12 residues. Germline CDR1 and CDR2: SNHLY and FYNNEI. The CDR3 coding sequence is TGTGCCAGCAGTGGAATTCTTGATTTGCAGTACTTC. It is translated as CASSGILDLQYF. The full variable domain, completed using reference TRBV2 and TRBJ2-7, is EPEVTQTPSHQVTQMGQEVILRCVPISNHLYFYWYRQILGQKVEFLVSFYNNEISEKSEIFDDQFSVERPDGSNFTLKIRSTKLEDSAMYFCASSGILDLQYFGPGTRLTVT.

The genes are TRBV18 and TRBJ2-7, with 11 bases lining up with TRBD2. Unmatched junction bases numbered 0, after V lost 2 bases and J lost 0 bases. CDR3 length equals 15 residues. Germline CDR1 KGHSH, CDR2 LQKENI. The CDR3 DNA sequence: TGTGCCAGCTCACCAACTAGCGGGGGCTCCTACGAGCAGTACTTC. Protein product: CASSPTSGGSYEQYF.

The chain recombines TRBV20-1 with TRBJ1-2, with TRBD1 as a possible D gene (5 bases). The ends were cut back, 6 bases at V and 5 bases at J, with 10 bases in the middle. This CDR3 spans 11 amino acids. CDR1 DFQATT and CDR2 SNEGSKA come from the germline V gene (reference sequence). The CDR3 reads CSAQGPYGYTF. The CDR3 nucleotides are TGCAGTGCCCAGGGTCCGTATGGCTACACCTTC.

This clonotype was observed a handful of times. This chain uses TRBV7-9 with TRBJ1-1, with D unresolved. V lost 3 bases to trimming and J lost 0 bases, with 8 bases between them. The V gene's germline CDR1 is SEHNR and CDR2 FQNEAQ (reference sequence). This CDR3 has 14 residues. This chain's CDR3 is CASSFSGLNTEAFF. The DNA of the CDR3 is TGTGCCAGCAGCTTCTCCGGGTTGAACACTGAAGCTTTCTTT.

The chain uses TRBV6-4 and TRBJ1-5; D may be TRBD1 (5 bases). CDR1 is MRHNA and CDR2 is SNTAGT in the germline V gene. The V and J ends lost 3 bases and 3 bases respectively, with 6 bases between them. The CDR3 loop spans 13 amino acids. The CDR3 region is CASSEQVNQPQHF. CDR3 nucleotides: TGTGCCAGCAGTGAACAGGTCAATCAGCCCCAGCATTTT.

The chain combines TRBV29-1 with TRBJ1-5; D not certain. The CDR3 totals 18 residues. Germline assignment: CDR1 SQVTM and CDR2 ANQGSEA. The CDR3 sequence is CRAPILGRVVISNQPQHF. CDR3 in DNA: TGCAGAGCGCCTATACTGGGGAGGGTGGTCATTAGCAATCAGCCCCAGCATTTT.

J is TRBJ1-5 and V is TRBV6-1, with TRBD1 matching over 7 bases. Germline CDR1 and CDR2: MNHNS and SASEGT. V shed 5 bases, J shed 4 bases, and the junction held 11 bases outside the gene matches. The CDR3 covers 16 residues. The CDR3 DNA sequence: TGTGCCAGCAGTCCGACCGGGAGGGGGCTAAATCAGCCCCAGCATTTT. Protein product: CASSPTGRGLNQPQHF.

The chain joins TRBV28 to TRBJ1-6, with D hard to call. Germline V lookup: CDR1 MDHEN, CDR2 SYDVKM. The CDR3 has 16 amino acids. Trimming shortened V by 6 bases and J by 2 bases, and 14 bases separated the two germline ends. CDR3 in DNA: TGTGCCAGCAGGAGACGGGCCGGGACCTATAATTCACCCCTCCACTTT. Protein product: CASRRRAGTYNSPLHF.

This clonotype has only a few counts. The chain is built from TRBV20-1 and TRBJ2-5, with 12 bases lining up with TRBD2. Germline V gene lookup returns CDR1 DFQATT and CDR2 SNEGSKA (reference sequence). Trimming removed 6 bases from V and 5 bases from J; junction bases left unmatched: 7. There are 14 residues in the CDR3. In nucleotides, the CDR3 is TGCAGTGCCATTGGACTAGCGGGGTATGAGACCCAGTACTTC. Translating it yields CSAIGLAGYETQYF.

In its sample, this clonotype was seen a few times. This chain uses TRBV6-2 or TRBV6-3 with TRBJ1-2; no clear D gene. The germline V gene has CDR1 MNHEY and CDR2 SVGEGT. This CDR3 spans 13 amino acids. Between the trimmed V and J ends, which lost 6 bases and 8 bases, there was a span of 16 bases. In DNA form, the CDR3 reads TGTGCCAGCAGGCGGAACGGAGCCGCGGGCTACACCTTC. Translated, it gives CASRRNGAAGYTF.

The V call is TRBV24-1, the J call TRBJ1-5; D ambiguous. The germline V gene encodes CDR1 KGHDR and CDR2 SFDVKD. With 3 bases removed from V and 3 bases from J, the gap between germline ends came to 8 bases. The CDR3 runs 14 residues. The CDR3 here is CATSDTRDNQPQHF. CDR3 nucleotides: TGTGCCACCAGTGATACTAGAGACAATCAGCCCCAGCATTTT.